This is a list of T cell receptor beta chains from one sample in a study of shared clonotypes between healthy human individuals. Only in-frame clones appear in the TCRdb table, and some are missing; sequencing was by immunoSEQ multiplex PCR. The table lists over 2,000,000 clones, 93% of them singletons. Material for sequencing was naive CD8+ T cells from PBMCs. The receptors stem from a man younger than 35 in good health. Some clones in this sample may be carry-over from other donors' samples. Both conserved end residues are trimmed from each CDR3. Fields, in order: clone size, V gene, CDR3 protein. The size entry is marked missing in some rows and otherwise reads once, few, many or a size class.

size: .
V: TRBV27
CDR3: ASSSGLAGGLTYNEQF

size: .
V: TRBV4-3
CDR3: ASSQDSSYNEQF

size: .
V: TRBV9
CDR3: ASSATGGYGANVLT

size: few
V: TRBV7-9
CDR3: ASSSDSNQPQH

size: .
V: TRBV30
CDR3: AWSDRAQPQH

size: .
V: TRBV27
CDR3: ARDLDRRNTEAF

size: .
V: TRBV29-1
CDR3: SVEVWDNLEQF

size: .
V: TRBV18
CDR3: ASSQTSGASSYEQY

size: .
V: TRBV14
CDR3: ASSLLLAGWDEQF

size: once
V: TRBV9
CDR3: ASSDRDRAGNTIY

size: .
V: TRBV6-4
CDR3: ASPTGQY

size: .
V: TRBV18
CDR3: ASSNRDRRDYNEQF

size: .
V: TRBV9
CDR3: ASSPEGGPRGAQH

size: .
V: TRBV4-1
CDR3: ASSQDLRTGELF

size: .
V: TRBV7-9
CDR3: AIFGDLGYAVSGNTIY

size: .
V: TRBV5-1
CDR3: ASSQGLQYQGGRTQY

size: .
V: TRBV30
CDR3: ACTRGLTGAEAF

size: once
V: TRBV9
CDR3: ASSAAIGQTSPYEQY

size: .
V: TRBV6-5
CDR3: ASSYWGLNTGELF

size: .
V: TRBV11-2
CDR3: ASSLGSNEQY

size: .
V: TRBV27
CDR3: ASSPFGSATGELF

size: .
V: TRBV9
CDR3: ASSNRDALPVEQY

size: .
V: TRBV9
CDR3: ASSEGAGAIYEQY

size: .
V: TRBV7-2
CDR3: ASSQTGNTEAF

size: .
V: TRBV14
CDR3: ASSQRTSVNTQY

size: .
V: TRBV27
CDR3: ASSLSVYNEQF

size: .
V: TRBV27
CDR3: ASRLPGSYGYT

size: .
V: TRBV9
CDR3: ASSAGTSANNEQF

size: .
V: TRBV28
CDR3: ASSFQVVANTGELF

size: .
V: TRBV27
CDR3: ASTLPGDRLYNEQF

size: .
V: TRBV5-1
CDR3: ASSLRIAGYNEQF

size: .
V: TRBV5-1
CDR3: ASSLFSAASTDTQY

size: .
V: TRBV30
CDR3: AWSPGSDTQY

size: .
V: TRBV5-6
CDR3: ASSLAVAGGPLETQY

size: .
V: TRBV28
CDR3: ASRQNGGNEQETQY

size: .
V: TRBV7-3
CDR3: ASSTLAGGVTDTQY

size: .
V: TRBV18
CDR3: ASSPPAPHPNTGELF

size: .
V: TRBV10-3
CDR3: AILAQGTHLYGYT

size: .
V: TRBV10-3
CDR3: AITEGLAGGGNEQF

size: .
V: TRBV28
CDR3: ASSTRAAGTDTQY

size: .
V: TRBV5-4
CDR3: ASSLEEREADEQY